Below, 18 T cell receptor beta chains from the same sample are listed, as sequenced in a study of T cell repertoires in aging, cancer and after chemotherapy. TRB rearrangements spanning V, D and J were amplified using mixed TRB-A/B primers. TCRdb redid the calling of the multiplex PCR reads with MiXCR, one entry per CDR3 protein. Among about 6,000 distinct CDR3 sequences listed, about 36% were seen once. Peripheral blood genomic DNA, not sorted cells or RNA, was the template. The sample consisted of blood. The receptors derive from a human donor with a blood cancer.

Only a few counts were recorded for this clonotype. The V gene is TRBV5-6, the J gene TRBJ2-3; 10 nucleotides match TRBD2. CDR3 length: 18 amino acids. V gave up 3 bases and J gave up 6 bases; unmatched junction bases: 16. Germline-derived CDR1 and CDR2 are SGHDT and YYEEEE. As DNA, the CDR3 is TGTGCCAGCAGCTCGAGATATCTAGCGGGAGCTGGCTGGGATACGCAGTATTTT. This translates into CASSSRYLAGAGWDTQYF.

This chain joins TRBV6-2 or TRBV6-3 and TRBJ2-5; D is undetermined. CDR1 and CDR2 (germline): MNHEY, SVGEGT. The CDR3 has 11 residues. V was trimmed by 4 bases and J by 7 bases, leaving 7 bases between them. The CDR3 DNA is TGTGCCAGCAGTTCCGGCGGGACCCAGTACTTC. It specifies CASSSGGTQYF.

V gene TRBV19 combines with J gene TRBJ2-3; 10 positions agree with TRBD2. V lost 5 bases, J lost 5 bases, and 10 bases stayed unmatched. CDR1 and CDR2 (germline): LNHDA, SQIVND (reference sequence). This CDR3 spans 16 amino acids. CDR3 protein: CASSPTSGRGLDTQYF. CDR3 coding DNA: TGTGCCAGTAGTCCCACAAGCGGGAGGGGTTTAGATACGCAGTATTTT.

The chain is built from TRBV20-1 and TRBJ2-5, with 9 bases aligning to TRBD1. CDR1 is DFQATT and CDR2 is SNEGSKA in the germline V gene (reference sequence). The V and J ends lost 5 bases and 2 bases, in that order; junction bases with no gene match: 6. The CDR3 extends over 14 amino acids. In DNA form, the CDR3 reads TGCAGTGCTGTTACAGGGGGCGGACAAGAGACCCAGTACTTC. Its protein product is CSAVTGGGQETQYF.

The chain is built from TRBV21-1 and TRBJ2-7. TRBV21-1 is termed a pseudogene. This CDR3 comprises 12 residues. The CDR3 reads CASSKCGDEQYF. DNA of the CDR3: TGTGCCAGCAGCAAATGTGGGGACGAGCAGTACTTC.

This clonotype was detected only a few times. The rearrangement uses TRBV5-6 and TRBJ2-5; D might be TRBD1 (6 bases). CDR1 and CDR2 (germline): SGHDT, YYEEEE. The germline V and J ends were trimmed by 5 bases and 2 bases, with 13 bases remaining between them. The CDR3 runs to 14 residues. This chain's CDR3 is CASSIQGWQETQYF. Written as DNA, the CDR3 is TGTGCCAGCAGTATACAGGGATGGCAAGAGACCCAGTACTTC.

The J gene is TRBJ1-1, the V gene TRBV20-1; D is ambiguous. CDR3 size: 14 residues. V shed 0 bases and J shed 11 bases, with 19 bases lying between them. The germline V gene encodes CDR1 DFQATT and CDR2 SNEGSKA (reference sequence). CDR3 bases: TGCAGTGCTAGAGATTTTAAAACAATAGGAAAGGCTTTCTTT. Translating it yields CSARDFKTIGKAFF.

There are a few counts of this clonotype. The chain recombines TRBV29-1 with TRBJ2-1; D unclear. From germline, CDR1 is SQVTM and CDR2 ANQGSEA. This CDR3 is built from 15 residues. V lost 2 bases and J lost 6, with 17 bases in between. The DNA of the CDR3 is TGCAGCGTTGAAACCCCCCGGATAGATGGCAATGAGCAGTTCTTC. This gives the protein CSVETPRIDGNEQFF.

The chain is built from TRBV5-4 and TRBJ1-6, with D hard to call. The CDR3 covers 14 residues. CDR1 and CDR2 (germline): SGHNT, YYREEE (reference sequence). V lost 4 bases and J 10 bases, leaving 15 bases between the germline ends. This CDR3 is CASSLGSLASPLHF. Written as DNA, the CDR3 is TGTGCCAGCAGCCTCGGTTCCCTGGCATCACCCCTCCACTTT.

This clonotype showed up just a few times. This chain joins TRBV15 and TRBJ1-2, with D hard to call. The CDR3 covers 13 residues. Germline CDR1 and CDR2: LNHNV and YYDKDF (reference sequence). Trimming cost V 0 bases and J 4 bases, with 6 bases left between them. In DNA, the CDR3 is TGTGCCACCAGCAGAGAAGCCAGCTATGGCTACACCTTC. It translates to CATSREASYGYTF.

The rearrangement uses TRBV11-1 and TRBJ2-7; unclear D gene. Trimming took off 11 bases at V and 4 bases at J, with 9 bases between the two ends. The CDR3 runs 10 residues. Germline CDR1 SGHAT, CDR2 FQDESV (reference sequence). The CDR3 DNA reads TGTGCCCCCACAGAATACGAGCAGTACTTC. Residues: CAPTEYEQYF. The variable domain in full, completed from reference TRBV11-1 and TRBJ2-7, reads EAEVAQSPRYKITEKSQAVAFWCDPISGHATLYWYRQILGQGPELLVQFQDESVVDDSQLPKDRFSAERLKGVDSTLKIQPAELGDSAMYLCAPTEYEQYFGPGTRLTVT.

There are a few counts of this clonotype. CDR3 nucleotides: TGTGCCAGCCGGGGAGGGTTTAGCTCCTACAATGAGCAGTTCTTC. Translated, it gives CASRGGFSSYNEQFF. The rearrangement joins TRBV27 to TRBJ2-1; 7 bases agree with TRBD2. The CDR3 spans 15 residues. The germline V gene encodes CDR1 MNHEY and CDR2 SMNVEV (reference sequence). The trim removed 8 bases at V and 0 bases at J, leaving 7 bases unmatched.

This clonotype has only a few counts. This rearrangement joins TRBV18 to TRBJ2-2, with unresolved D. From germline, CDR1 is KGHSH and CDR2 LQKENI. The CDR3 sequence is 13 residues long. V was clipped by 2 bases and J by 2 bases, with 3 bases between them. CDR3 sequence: CASSPENTGELFF. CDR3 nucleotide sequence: TGTGCCAGCTCACCAGAAAACACCGGGGAGCTGTTTTTT.

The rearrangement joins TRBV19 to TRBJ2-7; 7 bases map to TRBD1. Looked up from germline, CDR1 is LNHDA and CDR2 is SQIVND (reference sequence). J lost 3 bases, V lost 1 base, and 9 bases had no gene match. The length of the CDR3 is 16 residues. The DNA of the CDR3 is TGTGCCAGTAGTATAGGGGAACAGGGGCGAGGCTACGAGCAGTACTTC. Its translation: CASSIGEQGRGYEQYF.

DNA of the CDR3: TGCAGCGCTGTAGCGGGAGCCGTCAATGAGCAGTTCTTC. Its translation: CSAVAGAVNEQFF. The chain employs TRBV29-1 and TRBJ2-1, with 9 positions matching TRBD2. V gave up 7 bases and J gave up 6 bases; unmatched junction bases: 7. CDR1 SQVTM and CDR2 ANQGSEA come from the germline V gene. The CDR3 is 13 amino acids.

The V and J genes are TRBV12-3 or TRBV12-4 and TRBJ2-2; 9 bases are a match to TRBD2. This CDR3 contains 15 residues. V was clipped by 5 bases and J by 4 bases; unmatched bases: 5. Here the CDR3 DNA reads TGTGCCAGCAGTAGGGCGGGAGGGGGCACCGGGGAGCTGTTTTTT. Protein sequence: CASSRAGGGTGELFF.

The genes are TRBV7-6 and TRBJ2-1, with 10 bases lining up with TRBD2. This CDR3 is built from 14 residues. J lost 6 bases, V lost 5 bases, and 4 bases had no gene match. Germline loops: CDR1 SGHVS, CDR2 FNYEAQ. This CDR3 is CASSVSGRSNEQFF. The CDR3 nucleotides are TGTGCCAGCAGCGTTAGCGGGAGGAGCAATGAGCAGTTCTTC.

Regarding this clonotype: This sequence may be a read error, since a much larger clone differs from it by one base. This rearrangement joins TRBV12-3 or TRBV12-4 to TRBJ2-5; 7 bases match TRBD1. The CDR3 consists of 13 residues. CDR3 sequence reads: CTSSLTGVETQYF. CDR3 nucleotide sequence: TGTACCAGCAGTTTAACAGGGGTGGAGACCCAGTACTTC.